The 26 T cell receptor beta chains reported below all come from one sample, sequenced in a study of T cells in Graves' hyperthyroidism and ophthalmopathy (dated by TCRdb to between 2018 and 2021). Libraries were made using multiplex PCR. Sequenced using an Illumina HiSeq 2000. The TCR beta CDR3 regions were amplified from the RNA transcripts. For the first round of RT-PCR on the TCR CDR3, the HTBI primer set was used together with the Qiagen OneStep RT-PCR kit. TCRdb ran its own pipeline on the public reads, namely fastp trimming at Q25 and MiXCR clone calling, and kept in-frame beta chains. Each entry merges the rows of one CDR3 protein and shows their most common DNA and genes. Across this sample there are 220,000 or so distinct CDR3 sequences, with approximately 16% seen only once. The ten most abundant clones make up more than 25% of the sample. Material: blood. The receptors come from a young woman with Graves' ophthalmopathy.

This clonotype came up many times. The rearrangement uses TRBV7-6 and TRBJ2-1, with D perhaps matching TRBD1 (5 bases). Germline V gives CDR1 SGHVS, CDR2 FNYEAQ. CDR3 length equals 15 residues. The V end lost 5 bases, the J end lost 4 bases, and 15 bases lay between the germline ends. DNA for the CDR3: TGTGCCAGCAGCCCCGGACATGTTAGGTACAATGAGCAGTTCTTC. Translating it yields CASSPGHVRYNEQFF.

Points on this clonotype: This may be a read error, as it is one base from a much larger clone. The J gene is TRBJ1-2, the V gene TRBV13; D perhaps matches TRBD1 (5 bases). V lost 5 bases, J lost 4 bases, and 17 bases lay in between. Germline CDR1 reads PRHDT; CDR2 reads FYEKMQ (reference sequence). The CDR3 totals 15 residues. For the CDR3, the DNA is TGTGCCAGCAGCCTCGGCAGACGGAGGGGCTATGGCTACACCTTC. Residues: CASSLGRRRGYGYTF.

There are many counts of this clonotype. The chain is built from TRBV7-9 and TRBJ2-6; D gene ambiguous. The CDR3 runs 15 residues. CDR1 is SEHNR, CDR2 FQNEAQ, per germline (reference sequence). The V gene lost 5 bases and the J gene lost 0 bases, with 8 bases spanning the gap. The CDR3 coding sequence is TGTGCCAGCAGCAACTTCGGCTCTGGGGCCAACGTCCTGACTTTC. Encoded protein: CASSNFGSGANVLTF.

This clonotype was seen ten or more times. The rearrangement joins TRBV6-1 to TRBJ2-3; D call uncertain. Trimming took 8 bases from V and 1 from J, leaving 16 bases between them. CDR1 is MNHNS, CDR2 SASEGT, per germline. This CDR3 has 15 amino acids. This CDR3 reads CASPTQRIGTDTQYF. CDR3 coding DNA: TGTGCCAGCCCTACCCAACGGATTGGCACAGATACGCAGTATTTT.

This clonotype was seen repeatedly, ten times or more. The chain recombines TRBV12-3 or TRBV12-4 with TRBJ2-7; the match to TRBD1 covers 10 bases. This CDR3 contains 14 residues. Losses at the gene ends were 5 bases for V and 2 bases for J; bases not matched to a gene: 3. DNA for the CDR3: TGTGCCAGCAGTCCCGGACAGGGGGCCTACGAGCAGTACTTC. It translates to CASSPGQGAYEQYF.

In this sample, this clonotype turned up many times. V is TRBV20-1 and J is TRBJ2-7; D is uncertain. CDR3 length: 13 residues. Trimming cost V 3 bases and J 2 bases, with 11 bases left between them. The V gene's germline CDR1 is DFQATT and CDR2 SNEGSKA (reference sequence). The CDR3 region is CSASQSLTYEQYF. The CDR3 coding sequence is TGCAGTGCTAGTCAGAGCCTAACCTACGAGCAGTACTTC.

This clonotype was observed at least ten times. The genes are TRBV6-2 or TRBV6-3 and TRBJ2-1; 10 nucleotides line up with TRBD2. Germline CDR1 and CDR2: MNHEY and SVGEGT. This CDR3 region has 17 residues. V lost 6 bases and J lost 0; bases outside the gene matches: 8. CDR3 sequence reads: CASRRITSGVSYNEQFF. The CDR3 coding sequence is TGTGCCAGCAGACGAATAACTAGCGGGGTCTCCTACAATGAGCAGTTCTTC.

At least ten counts were recorded for this clonotype. This chain uses TRBV12-3 or TRBV12-4 with TRBJ1-1, with 7 bases matching TRBD1. The CDR3 is 14 residues long. With 3 bases clipped from V and 4 bases from J, the junction kept 5 bases outside the gene matches. The CDR3 spells CASSFTGEGTEAFF. In DNA form, the CDR3 reads TGTGCCAGCAGTTTTACAGGGGAAGGCACTGAAGCTTTCTTT.

This clonotype was picked up a small number of times. This chain joins TRBV7-9 and TRBJ1-2, with D possibly TRBD1 on 6 matching bases. The CDR3 covers 13 residues. Germline V lookup: CDR1 SEHNR, CDR2 FQNEAQ (reference sequence). Trimming cost V 1 base and J 8 bases, with 11 bases left between them. The DNA for the CDR3 is TGTGCCAGCAGCTTAGGAGGGGGGCTCGGCTACACCTTC. This gives the protein CASSLGGGLGYTF.

Ten or more counts support this clonotype. The chain carries TRBV28 and TRBJ1-2; no definite D call. V was trimmed by 2 bases and J by 2 bases, leaving 12 bases between them. The CDR3 length is 15 residues. CDR1 is MDHEN and CDR2 is SYDVKM in the germline V gene. The DNA for the CDR3 is TGTGCCAGCAGTTTAGTAGTTAGGGCAAACTATGGCTACACCTTC. As protein: CASSLVVRANYGYTF.

This clonotype appeared many times. This chain joins TRBV5-1 and TRBJ1-1; D might be TRBD1 (6 bases). V lost 4 bases and J 1 base, leaving 11 bases between the germline ends. The germline V gene has CDR1 SGHRS and CDR2 YFSETQ. The CDR3 length is 14 residues. In nucleotides, the CDR3 is TGCGCCAGCAGCGACTGGGGGGCGAACACTGAAGCTTTCTTT. Translated: CASSDWGANTEAFF.

The chain carries TRBV6-1 and TRBJ2-1; D unresolved. From germline, CDR1 is MNHNS and CDR2 SASEGT. V lost 10 bases, J lost 0 bases, and 16 bases lay in between. This CDR3 has 15 residues. CDR3 bases: TGTGCCAACGGCTTACGGTTGAGCTCCTACAATGAGCAGTTCTTC. Its translation is CANGLRLSSYNEQFF.

This clonotype was observed many times. V and J are TRBV2 and TRBJ1-6; D call uncertain. V was shortened by 6 bases and J by 13 bases, with 10 bases between the two germline ends. Looked up from germline, CDR1 is SNHLY and CDR2 is FYNNEI. The CDR3 has 11 residues. The CDR3 DNA follows: TGTGCCAGCAGGATGGCATCCCCCCTCCACTTT. Amino acids: CASRMASPLHF.

There are many counts of this clonotype. This chain connects TRBV19 to TRBJ2-5; 9 bases align to TRBD2. The germline V gene encodes CDR1 LNHDA and CDR2 SQIVND (reference sequence). J lost 2 bases, V lost 3 bases, and 4 bases had no gene match. The CDR3 sequence is 15 residues long. CDR3 sequence (DNA): TGTGCCAGTAGTATTCGGCTAGCGGGGCAAGAGACCCAGTACTTC. As protein: CASSIRLAGQETQYF.

This clonotype was counted at least ten times. The chain couples TRBV7-2 to TRBJ2-7, with D possibly matching TRBD2 (7 bases). The CDR3 sequence is 15 residues long. Trimming cost V 1 base and J 1 base, with 11 bases left between them. Germline CDR1 is SGHTA and CDR2 is FQGNSA. In DNA, the CDR3 is TGTGCCAGCAGCTTAGAGGGGGGGGGATCCTACGAGCAGTACTTC. It specifies CASSLEGGGSYEQYF.

This clonotype was recorded many times. J is TRBJ2-5 and V is TRBV15; 7 bases are a match to TRBD2. V lost 1 base, J lost 3 bases, and 2 bases stayed unmatched. Germline CDR1 LNHNV, CDR2 YYDKDF (reference sequence). CDR3 length equals 14 residues. CDR3 bases: TGTGCCACCAGCAGAGTTCGGGGGGAAGAGACCCAGTACTTC. This encodes CATSRVRGEETQYF.

In this sample, this clonotype turned up many times. This rearrangement joins TRBV5-1 to TRBJ1-1, with 8 bases that match TRBD1. Trimming removed 6 bases from V and 3 bases from J; junction bases left unmatched: 10. The germline V gene encodes CDR1 SGHRS and CDR2 YFSETQ. This CDR3 spans 15 amino acids. CDR3 sequence: CASIDRGLGYTEAFF. Written as DNA, the CDR3 is TGCGCCAGCATCGACAGGGGATTGGGTTACACTGAAGCTTTCTTT.

This clonotype was recorded at least ten times. V usage is TRBV3-1 and J usage is TRBJ2-7; 7 bases fit TRBD2. CDR1 is LGHDT, CDR2 YNNKEL, per germline (reference sequence). V lost 1 base to trimming and J lost 0 bases; unmatched junction nucleotides: 3. The CDR3 totals 15 residues. CDR3 in amino acids: CASSQVGGSSYEQYF. Written as DNA, the CDR3 is TGTGCCAGCAGCCAAGTCGGGGGGAGCTCCTACGAGCAGTACTTC.

This clonotype was seen many times. This chain connects TRBV6-9 to TRBJ1-1, with unresolved D. The ends were cut back, 7 bases at V and 0 bases at J, with 12 bases in the middle. There are 14 residues in the CDR3. Per the germline V gene, CDR1 is MNHGY and CDR2 is SVAAGI. The CDR3 region has the DNA TGTGCCAGCACCCCGGCCGAGATGAACACTGAAGCTTTCTTT. Residues: CASTPAEMNTEAFF.

This clonotype was recorded many times. The chain links TRBV2 to TRBJ2-7; TRBD2 matches 13 bases. The CDR3 has 17 residues. V lost 5 bases and J lost 6; bases outside the gene matches: 13. The germline V gene has CDR1 SNHLY and CDR2 FYNNEI. The CDR3 spells CASSKFWGTSGMGEQYF. CDR3 in DNA: TGTGCCAGCAGTAAATTTTGGGGGACTAGCGGGATGGGCGAGCAGTACTTC.

Turning to this clonotype: One base away lies a much larger clone, so this may be a sequencing read error. The V gene is TRBV28, the J gene TRBJ2-3; TRBD1 aligns across 10 bases. V was pared by 4 bases and J by 2 bases, with 6 bases of the junction left unmatched. Looked up from germline, CDR1 is MDHEN and CDR2 is SYDVKM. The CDR3 runs 16 residues. This CDR3 is CASSSRQGADTDTQYF. CDR3 DNA: TGTGCCAGCAGTTCCCGACAGGGGGCGGACACAGATACGCAGTATTTT.

The sample holds many counts of this clonotype. This rearrangement joins TRBV28 to TRBJ1-2; D call uncertain. The length of the CDR3 is 14 residues. Germline V gene lookup returns CDR1 MDHEN and CDR2 SYDVKM. V lost 1 base to trimming and J lost 2 bases, with 8 bases between them. The CDR3 region is CASSLSQPNYGYTF. CDR3 nucleotides: TGTGCCAGCAGTTTATCACAGCCAAACTATGGCTACACCTTC.

This clonotype was detected many times. The chain joins TRBV11-2 to TRBJ2-7; no definite D call. Germline-derived CDR1 and CDR2 are SGHAT and FQNNGV. V lost 1 base and J 1 base, leaving 8 bases between the germline ends. The CDR3 has 14 amino acids. CDR3 residues: CASSLVYGSYEQYF. CDR3 coding DNA: TGTGCCAGCAGCTTAGTCTACGGTTCCTACGAGCAGTACTTC.

The sample holds many counts of this clonotype. The chain recombines TRBV30 with TRBJ1-5, with TRBD1 as a possible D gene (5 bases). V was pared by 5 bases and J by 6 bases, with 17 bases between. The germline V gene encodes CDR1 GTSNPN and CDR2 SVGIG (reference sequence). The CDR3 is 14 residues long. The CDR3 DNA reads as TGTGCCTGGTCCGCCCGGGGGGGTGGTCAGCCCCAGCATTTT. This sequence encodes CAWSARGGGQPQHF.

The chain recombines TRBV28 with TRBJ2-1; 10 nucleotides line up with TRBD2. Per the germline V gene, CDR1 is MDHEN and CDR2 is SYDVKM. With 6 bases clipped from V and 4 bases from J, the junction kept 9 bases outside the gene matches. CDR3 length equals 16 residues. Here the CDR3 DNA reads TGTGCCAGCAGCTACAGCGGGGGGGCCGGGTACAATGAGCAGTTCTTC. This codes for CASSYSGGAGYNEQFF.

There are many counts of this clonotype. The V gene is TRBV30, the J gene TRBJ2-2; no firm D call. Trimming shortened V by 0 bases and J by 5 bases, and 7 bases separated the two germline ends. The CDR3 is made up of 13 amino acids. Germline CDR1 and CDR2: GTSNPN and SVGIG (reference sequence). CDR3: CAWSVRLTGELFF. CDR3 coding DNA: TGTGCCTGGAGTGTACGTCTAACCGGGGAGCTGTTTTTT.